The 23 T cell receptor beta chains in this list originate from one sample, sequenced in a study of shared clonotypes between healthy human individuals. This table comes from immunoSEQ multiplex PCR, and its TCRdb copy is limited to in-frame clones, with some not included. The sample contains roughly 450,000 clones, roughly 78% of which appear only once. The sequenced material came from PBMCs. Every receptor here comes from a woman in her thirties or forties in good health. Some clones in this sample may be carry-over from other donors' samples.

The CDR3: CATGASAGASYEQYF. CDR3 bases: TGTGCCACCGGTGCATCAGCGGGGGCATCCTACGAGCAGTACTTC. The chain has TRBV28 and TRBJ2-7; 8 bases are a match to TRBD2. Germline V lookup: CDR1 MDHEN, CDR2 SYDVKM. V shed 10 bases and J 1 base; nucleotides not matched to a gene: 12. This CDR3 region has 15 residues.

This rearrangement joins TRBV7-9 to TRBJ1-4, with TRBD1 matching over 11 bases. The CDR3 contains 18 residues. CDR1 and CDR2 (germline): SEHNR, FQNEAQ (reference sequence). J lost 7 bases, V lost 5 bases, and 15 bases had no gene match. CDR3 nucleotide sequence: TGTGCCAGCAGCAACCCGGGACAGGGGGTTCAGTTAGGTGAAAAACTGTTTTTT. The encoded protein is CASSNPGQGVQLGEKLFF.

This clone has only one observation. This specimen includes other DNA sequences encoding the same CDR3. This sequence joins TRBV5-1 and TRBJ1-4; D call uncertain. This CDR3 region has 13 residues. V dropped 2 bases and J dropped 2 bases, with 4 bases sitting between them. Germline CDR1 reads SGHRS; CDR2 reads YFSETQ. Here the CDR3 reads CASSLSTNEKLFF. Here the CDR3 DNA reads TGCGCCAGCAGCTTAAGTACTAATGAAAAACTGTTTTTT. Combining the CDR3 with reference TRBV5-1 and TRBJ1-4 gives the whole variable domain KAGVTQTPRYLIKTRGQQVTLSCSPISGHRSVSWYQQTPGQGLQFLFEYFSETQRNKGNFPGRFSGRQFSNSRSEMNVSTLELGDSALYLCASSLSTNEKLFFGSGTQLSVL.

The chain has TRBV15 and TRBJ2-3; D remains ambiguous. The germline V gene has CDR1 LNHNV and CDR2 YYDKDF (reference sequence). The CDR3 sequence is 16 residues long. V shed 9 bases and J shed 2 bases, with 21 bases lying between them. Here the CDR3 reads CATDPGNSRPTDTQYF. CDR3 in DNA: TGTGCCACAGACCCAGGTAATAGTAGGCCCACAGATACGCAGTATTTT.

V gene TRBV28 combines with J gene TRBJ2-5; 8 nucleotides line up with TRBD2. The CDR3 runs to 18 residues. The germline gives CDR1 MDHEN, CDR2 SYDVKM. J gave up 0 bases and V 4 bases, and 13 bases lay outside the gene matches. The CDR3 region has the DNA TGTGCCAGCAGTTCCTGGGGGGGTAGCGGGGTGTACCAAGAGACCCAGTACTTC. Amino acids: CASSSWGGSGVYQETQYF. The full variable domain, rest sourced from reference TRBV28 and TRBJ2-5, is DVKVTQSSRYLVKRTGEKVFLECVQDMDHENMFWYRQDPGLGLRLIYFSYDVKMKEKGDIPEGYSVSREKKERFSLILESASTNQTSMYLCASSSWGGSGVYQETQYFGPGTRLLVL.

This clone was counted only a few times. The gene calls are TRBV28 and TRBJ2-4; D gene ambiguous. This CDR3 region has 16 residues. Trimming shortened V by 5 bases and J by 0 bases, and 14 bases separated the two germline ends. CDR1 is MDHEN, CDR2 SYDVKM, per germline. CDR3 protein: CASSTPGSLAKNIQYF. The DNA for the CDR3 is TGTGCCAGCAGTACCCCAGGATCCCTAGCCAAAAACATTCAGTACTTC.

Only a few counts were recorded for this clone. The CDR3 loop reads CASNLGTGELFF. CDR3 DNA sequence: TGTGCCAGCAATTTGGGTACCGGGGAGCTGTTTTTT. This chain links TRBV7-6 with TRBJ2-2; D unclear. Germline loops: CDR1 SGHVS, CDR2 FNYEAQ. V lost 7 bases and J lost 5, with 8 bases in between. This CDR3 region has 12 residues.

This chain links TRBV19 with TRBJ1-1, with 8 bases lining up with TRBD1. J was trimmed by 11 bases and V by 5 bases; bases with no gene match: 13. From germline, CDR1 is LNHDA and CDR2 SQIVND (reference sequence). The CDR3 is made up of 14 amino acids. The CDR3 coding sequence is TGTGCCAGTAGTGCCGGGCAGGGGGCCAGGTATGCTTTCTTT. Protein: CASSAGQGARYAFF.

A note on this clone: The sample has other DNA sequences that encode this CDR3 too. The CDR3: CASSPGGFYEQYF. CDR3 sequence (DNA): TGTGCCAGCTCACCTGGGGGGTTCTACGAGCAGTACTTC. The V and J genes are TRBV18 and TRBJ2-7; a possible D gene is TRBD2 (6 bases). This CDR3 has 13 amino acids. Trimming took 3 bases from V and 3 from J, leaving 9 bases between them. CDR1 is KGHSH and CDR2 is LQKENI in the germline V gene.

The V gene is TRBV28, the J gene TRBJ2-7, with 8 bases aligning to TRBD1. The V segment lost 2 bases and the J segment 2 bases; nucleotides outside the gene matches: 5. Germline lookup yields CDR1 MDHEN and CDR2 SYDVKM. CDR3 length: 15 residues. CDR3 residues: CASSLPDRVAYEQYF. CDR3 coding DNA: TGTGCCAGCAGTTTACCGGACAGGGTAGCCTACGAGCAGTACTTC.

The rearrangement uses TRBV18 and TRBJ2-7; D is possibly TRBD2 (5 bases). V shed 0 bases and J shed 9 bases, with 15 bases lying between them. CDR1 and CDR2 (germline): KGHSH, LQKENI. The CDR3 extends over 14 amino acids. The CDR3 DNA sequence: TGTGCCAGCTCACCACCGACCCCAACGGGGAGGCAGTACTTC. Amino acids: CASSPPTPTGRQYF.

This rearrangement joins TRBV7-9 to TRBJ2-3; 7 bases align to TRBD2. V was pared by 1 base and J by 0 bases, with 4 bases of the junction left unmatched. The CDR3 contains 16 residues. Germline lookup yields CDR1 SEHNR and CDR2 FQNEAQ (reference sequence). The CDR3 region has the DNA TGTGCCAGCAGCTTAGTTCTAGCGGCCAGCACAGATACGCAGTATTTT. It translates to CASSLVLAASTDTQYF.

V and J are TRBV4-2 and TRBJ1-2; D is ambiguous. This CDR3 is 15 amino acids long. The germline gives CDR1 LGHNA, CDR2 YNFKEQ. Trimming left V 0 bases short and J 0 bases short, with 8 bases between. The CDR3 spells CASSQDPTTNYGYTF. The CDR3 DNA sequence: TGTGCCAGCAGCCAAGACCCGACCACTAACTATGGCTACACCTTC.

The CDR3 DNA reads as TGTGCCATCAGTGAGTCGACCTGGGGGAAGACCGGGGAGCTGTTTTTT. Protein: CAISESTWGKTGELFF. The chain combines TRBV10-3 with TRBJ2-2; the D call may be TRBD1 or TRBD2 (5 bases each). V shed 0 bases and J shed 5 bases, with 13 bases lying between them. The germline V gene has CDR1 ENHRY and CDR2 SYGVKD. CDR3 length: 16 residues.

This clone is medium-sized within its sample. The chain employs TRBV6-4 and TRBJ2-2; D gene uncertain. The CDR3 is made up of 16 amino acids. Per the germline V gene, CDR1 is MRHNA and CDR2 is SNTAGT. The germline V and J ends were trimmed by 0 bases and 2 bases, with 10 bases remaining between them. CDR3 in DNA: TGTGCCAGCAGTGACTCGGCGGAGTCCAACACCGGGGAGCTGTTTTTT. Protein: CASSDSAESNTGELFF.

J is TRBJ2-3 and V is TRBV19, with 8 nucleotides matching TRBD1. V trimming: 4 bases; J trimming: 2 bases; junction bases outside the gene matches: 5. Germline V CDR1 and CDR2: LNHDA, SQIVND (reference sequence). The CDR3 is 15 amino acids. Here the CDR3 reads CASSNPGGNTDTQYF. The CDR3 DNA reads as TGTGCCAGTAGTAATCCAGGGGGCAACACAGATACGCAGTATTTT.

The chain has TRBV7-2 and TRBJ1-5, with D perhaps matching TRBD1 (6 bases). Germline V lookup: CDR1 SGHTA, CDR2 FQGNSA. This CDR3 spans 13 amino acids. The V gene lost 5 bases and the J gene lost 7 bases, with 12 bases spanning the gap. CDR3 sequence: CASSIKGDQPQHF. CDR3 sequence (DNA): TGTGCCAGCAGCATCAAGGGGGACCAGCCCCAGCATTTT.

The chain couples TRBV30 to TRBJ1-1; tentatively, D is TRBD1 (6 bases). The CDR3 totals 13 residues. V lost 3 bases and J 2 bases, leaving 10 bases between the germline ends. Germline-derived CDR1 and CDR2 are GTSNPN and SVGIG (reference sequence). CDR3 sequence (DNA): TGTGCCTGGAGCTTGGGACACAACACTGAAGCTTTCTTT. It translates to CAWSLGHNTEAFF.

J is TRBJ1-2 and V is TRBV28, with D possibly matching TRBD1 (6 bases). Germline CDR1 and CDR2: MDHEN and SYDVKM. The CDR3 extends over 13 amino acids. V lost 6 bases, J lost 1 base, and 9 bases lay in between. The DNA of the CDR3 is TGTGCCAGCAGACAGGGTTTTAACTATGGCTACACCTTC. Encoded protein: CASRQGFNYGYTF.

The V gene is TRBV6-1, the J gene TRBJ1-1; 7 bases map to TRBD1. J lost 9 bases, V lost 7 bases, and 11 bases had no gene match. The CDR3 is 13 residues long. Germline V CDR1 and CDR2: MNHNS, SASEGT. Here the CDR3 reads CASTDRVTGKAFF. CDR3 in DNA: TGTGCCAGCACCGACAGGGTTACCGGAAAAGCTTTCTTT.

Only one count was recorded for this clone. J is TRBJ2-3 and V is TRBV30; D gene uncertain. V dropped 3 bases and J dropped 1 base, with 14 bases sitting between them. Germline CDR1 and CDR2: GTSNPN and SVGIG (reference sequence). This CDR3 region has 15 residues. CDR3 protein: CAWSTLAPGTDTQYF. CDR3 DNA: TGTGCCTGGAGCACTCTGGCGCCCGGCACAGATACGCAGTATTTT.

This chain's CDR3 is CASSLAGVQETQYF. The CDR3 DNA reads as TGTGCCAGCAGCTTGGCTGGGGTTCAAGAGACCCAGTACTTC. The rearrangement joins TRBV11-1 to TRBJ2-5; D not certain. CDR1 and CDR2 (germline): SGHAT, FQDESV (reference sequence). The CDR3 extends over 14 amino acids. V lost 3 bases to trimming and J lost 2 bases, with 10 bases between them.

This clone was found once. The CDR3, as DNA: TGTGCCAGCAGCCAAACAGGGGCCGCTAATGAAAAACTGTTTTTT. Its protein is CASSQTGAANEKLFF. The chain carries TRBV7-3 and TRBJ1-4, with 7 bases that match TRBD1. J gave up 3 bases and V 5 bases, and 6 bases lay outside the gene matches. The CDR3 consists of 15 residues. The germline V gene encodes CDR1 SGHTA and CDR2 FQGTGA.